A single sample is the source of the 22 T cell receptor beta chains below, sequenced in a study of CD8+ T cells in alopecia areata. After isolation, RNA underwent reverse transcription to generate cDNA as the sequencing template. Sequencing used immunoSEQ multiplex PCR; TCRdb keeps in-frame clones, though not all of them. Of 160,000 or so clones listed, just over 65% are singletons. Treatment here: oral pan-JAK inhibitor, 5-10 mg twice daily. The sequenced sample was CD4+ T cells sorted from blood, obtained at week 4, from a patient treated with tofacitinib. Receptors originate from a human donor with alopecia areata.

V usage is TRBV18 and J usage is TRBJ2-5; D is possibly TRBD2 (5 bases). This CDR3 contains 13 residues. CDR1 KGHSH and CDR2 LQKENI come from the germline V gene. V dropped 3 bases and J dropped 5 bases, with 10 bases sitting between them. This CDR3 is CASSPSGRETQYF. The DNA of the CDR3 is TGTGCCAGCTCACCCAGCGGACGGGAGACCCAGTACTTC.

The chain has TRBV4-2 and TRBJ2-7; TRBD1 agrees at 7 bases. The CDR3 contains 15 residues. V shed 4 bases and J 2 bases; nucleotides not matched to a gene: 8. Germline lookup yields CDR1 LGHNA and CDR2 YNFKEQ. For the CDR3, the DNA is TGTGCCAGCAGCCTAGGGACAGCCTCGCCCTACGAGCAGTACTTC. It is translated as CASSLGTASPYEQYF.

The V gene is TRBV5-1, the J gene TRBJ2-7, with 9 bases identical to TRBD1. Germline-derived CDR1 and CDR2 are SGHRS and YFSETQ. Trimming cost V 0 bases and J 0 bases; bases outside gene matches: 7. The CDR3 runs to 17 residues. CDR3 in amino acids: CASSLVRDRAISYEQYF. The DNA for the CDR3 is TGCGCCAGCAGCTTGGTCCGGGACAGGGCAATCTCCTACGAGCAGTACTTC.

The chain uses TRBV7-6 and TRBJ2-5; 15 bases agree with TRBD2. Losses at the gene ends were 5 bases for V and 5 bases for J; bases not matched to a gene: 6. Germline CDR1 reads SGHVS; CDR2 reads FNYEAQ. The CDR3 totals 16 residues. The CDR3 loop reads CASSRTSGGAMETQYF. Written as DNA, the CDR3 is TGTGCCAGCAGCCGGACTAGCGGGGGGGCGATGGAGACCCAGTACTTC. Variable domain in full (rest from reference TRBV7-6 and TRBJ2-5): GAGVSQSPRYKVTKRGQDVALRCDPISGHVSLYWYRQALGQGPEFLTYFNYEAQQDKSGLPNDRFSAERPEGSISTLTIQRTEQRDSAMYRCASSRTSGGAMETQYFGPGTRLLVL.

Worth noting for this clone: Sequence at one end of the junction differs from germline and may be a read error. The chain combines TRBV6-1 with TRBJ2-1; D gene ambiguous. CDR3 length: 13 amino acids. Germline CDR1 and CDR2: MNHNS and SASEGT. Written as DNA, the CDR3 is TGTGCCAGCAGTGAAGACTCCAACAATGAGCAGTTCTTC. Encoded protein: CASSEDSNNEQFF.

The chain recombines TRBV5-1 with TRBJ2-3, with unresolved D. V lost 0 bases and J lost 7, with 9 bases in between. CDR1 is SGHRS, CDR2 YFSETQ, per germline. This CDR3 has 13 amino acids. CDR3 sequence (DNA): TGCGCCAGCAGCTTGGAAAGGGCAAATACGCAGTATTTT. Its translation: CASSLERANTQYF.

CDR3 nucleotides: TGTGCCAGCTCACCGGAAGGAGAGACCCAGTACTTC. Translation gives CASSPEGETQYF. The chain joins TRBV18 to TRBJ2-5, with D uncertain. Germline V gene lookup returns CDR1 KGHSH and CDR2 LQKENI. Trimming shortened V by 3 bases and J by 4 bases, and 6 bases separated the two germline ends. There are 12 residues in the CDR3.

This clone occurred many times. The chain combines TRBV5-6 with TRBJ1-3, with D possibly being TRBD1 (5 bases). Trimming stripped 0 bases from V and 0 bases from J, with 7 bases between. CDR3 size: 15 residues. Germline CDR1 reads SGHDT; CDR2 reads YYEEEE. The CDR3: CASSLGTISGNTIYF. The CDR3 bases are TGTGCCAGCAGCTTGGGGACAATCTCTGGAAACACCATATATTTT.

The sample holds a few counts of this clone. This chain links TRBV19 with TRBJ2-7; perhaps TRBD2 as D (5 bases). The CDR3 consists of 14 residues. CDR1 LNHDA and CDR2 SQIVND come from the germline V gene (reference sequence). Trimming took off 6 bases at V and 2 bases at J, with 14 bases between the two ends. CDR3 loop: CASSSPASPYEQYF. In DNA, the CDR3 is TGTGCCAGTAGCTCCCCAGCTAGCCCCTACGAGCAGTACTTC.

This chain connects TRBV15 to TRBJ1-1; D unresolved. Deletions cut 0 bases from V and 0 bases from J, with 2 bases between. Germline V gene sequence: CDR1 LNHNV, CDR2 YYDKDF (reference sequence). The CDR3 runs 13 residues. The CDR3 DNA reads as TGTGCCACCAGCAGAGAATTGAACACTGAAGCTTTCTTT. It translates to CATSRELNTEAFF.

This clone showed up just a few times. The V gene is TRBV7-9, the J gene TRBJ2-6; D unresolved. The CDR3 has 15 amino acids. V was trimmed by 0 bases and J by 1 base, leaving 4 bases between them. CDR1 is SEHNR, CDR2 FQNEAQ, per germline (reference sequence). The CDR3: CASSLALSGANVLTF. In DNA form, the CDR3 reads TGTGCCAGCAGCTTAGCCCTTTCTGGGGCCAACGTCCTGACTTTC.

V and J are TRBV29-1 and TRBJ2-7, with 7 bases fitting TRBD1. J was trimmed by 4 bases and V by 7 bases; bases with no gene match: 4. Looked up from germline, CDR1 is SQVTM and CDR2 is ANQGSEA. This CDR3 spans 11 amino acids. DNA for the CDR3: TGCAGCGGGGGGACAGTTTACGAGCAGTACTTC. Encoded protein: CSGGTVYEQYF.

This clone was recorded a few times. V and J are TRBV2 and TRBJ2-3; 7 bases line up with TRBD2. Germline CDR1 SNHLY, CDR2 FYNNEI. CDR3 length equals 17 residues. Trimming removed 5 bases from V and 3 bases from J; junction bases left unmatched: 14. The CDR3 sequence is CASSSRGGAQGTDTQYF. In nucleotides, the CDR3 is TGTGCCAGCAGTTCTCGCGGGGGAGCTCAAGGGACAGATACGCAGTATTTT.

The J gene is TRBJ2-1, the V gene TRBV29-1; the match to TRBD1 covers 9 bases. Losses at the gene ends were 6 bases for V and 7 bases for J; bases not matched to a gene: 13. Looked up from germline, CDR1 is SQVTM and CDR2 is ANQGSEA. The CDR3 totals 15 residues. CDR3 region: CSVAITGGVWNEQFF. For the CDR3, the DNA is TGCAGCGTCGCCATCACAGGGGGCGTTTGGAATGAGCAGTTCTTC.

DNA for the CDR3: TGTGCCAGCAGCTTAGATGACAGGGACTCACCCCTCCACTTT. Translating gives CASSLDDRDSPLHF. This rearrangement joins TRBV7-9 to TRBJ1-6; 7 nucleotides align to TRBD1. V lost 1 base, J lost 10 bases, and 4 bases stayed unmatched. The germline gives CDR1 SEHNR, CDR2 FQNEAQ (reference sequence). The CDR3 runs 14 residues.

This clone was counted between two and nine times. The rearrangement joins TRBV5-4 to TRBJ1-1; TRBD1 aligns across 9 bases. The CDR3 is made up of 14 amino acids. The junction had 5 bases not matched to a gene; V was cut back by 3 bases and J by 5 bases. Germline CDR1 SGHNT, CDR2 YYREEE (reference sequence). This CDR3 is CASSSGTGRTEAFF. Here the CDR3 DNA reads TGTGCCAGCAGCTCCGGGACAGGGAGGACTGAAGCTTTCTTT.

V gene TRBV9 combines with J gene TRBJ1-6; 7 bases align to TRBD1. CDR3 length equals 18 residues. CDR1 and CDR2 from the germline V gene are SGDLS and YYNGEE. After removal of 3 bases from V and 5 bases from J, the junction contained 14 bases not matched to a gene. The DNA for the CDR3 is TGTGCCAGCAGCGATCCGGGGAGGGGGCGCGGGGATAATTCACCCCTCCACTTT. Protein sequence: CASSDPGRGRGDNSPLHF.

In its sample, this clone was seen a few times. The CDR3 loop reads CASSPTPQGLSDTQYF. CDR3 sequence (DNA): TGTGCCAGCAGCCCAACCCCACAGGGACTGTCAGATACGCAGTATTTT. This chain links TRBV7-9 with TRBJ2-3; D tentatively fits TRBD1 or TRBD2 (6 bases each). The V gene's germline CDR1 is SEHNR and CDR2 FQNEAQ (reference sequence). Trimming took 5 bases from V and 4 from J, leaving 19 bases between them. This CDR3 is built from 16 residues.

The chain joins TRBV6-5 to TRBJ1-4; no clear D gene. Germline V gene lookup returns CDR1 MNHEY and CDR2 SVGAGI. Trimming took off 6 bases at V and 0 bases at J, with 8 bases between the two ends. The CDR3 extends over 14 amino acids. CDR3 residues: CASSHGTTNEKLFF. The CDR3 DNA reads TGTGCCAGCAGCCACGGGACAACTAATGAAAAACTGTTTTTT.

In its sample, this clone was seen a few times. Other DNA sequences in the same sample also yield this CDR3. This chain links TRBV29-1 with TRBJ2-7; the D is unclear. CDR1 is SQVTM, CDR2 ANQGSEA, per germline. Trimming pared 4 bases from V and 0 bases from J, leaving 4 bases between. CDR3 length: 11 amino acids. This CDR3 reads CSVAVSYEQYF. The CDR3 coding sequence is TGCAGCGTTGCGGTCTCCTACGAGCAGTACTTC.

The genes are TRBV6-6 and TRBJ2-7; D call uncertain. V lost 5 bases and J 4 bases, leaving 9 bases between the germline ends. CDR3 size: 12 residues. Germline V gives CDR1 MNHNY, CDR2 SVGAGI (reference sequence). The DNA for the CDR3 is TGTGCCAGCAGTCACGCAACTTACGAGCAGTACTTC. Residues: CASSHATYEQYF.

The chain couples TRBV6-5 to TRBJ2-7; 9 positions match TRBD1. Germline CDR1 MNHEY, CDR2 SVGAGI. V shed 2 bases and J 5 bases; nucleotides not matched to a gene: 4. This CDR3 has 14 residues. This CDR3 reads CASSYRTGAHEQYF. DNA for the CDR3: TGTGCCAGCAGTTACAGGACAGGGGCCCACGAGCAGTACTTC.